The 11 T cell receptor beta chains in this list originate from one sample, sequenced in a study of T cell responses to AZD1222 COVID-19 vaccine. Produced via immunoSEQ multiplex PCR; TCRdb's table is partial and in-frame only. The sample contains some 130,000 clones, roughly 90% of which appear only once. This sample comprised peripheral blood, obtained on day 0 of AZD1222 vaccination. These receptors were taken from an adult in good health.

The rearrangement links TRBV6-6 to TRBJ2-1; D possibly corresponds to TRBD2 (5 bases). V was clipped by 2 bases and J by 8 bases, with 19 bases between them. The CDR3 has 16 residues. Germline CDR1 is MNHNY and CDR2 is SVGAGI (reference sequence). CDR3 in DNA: TGTGCCAGCAGTTACGATAGGGTTGACGGGGAGTATGAGCAGTTCTTC. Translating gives CASSYDRVDGEYEQFF.

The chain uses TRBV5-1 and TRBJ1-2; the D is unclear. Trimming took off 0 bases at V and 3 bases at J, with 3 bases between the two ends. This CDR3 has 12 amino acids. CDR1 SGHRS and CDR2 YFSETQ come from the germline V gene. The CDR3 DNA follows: TGCGCCAGCAGCTTGGGTGACTATGGCTACACCTTC. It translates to CASSLGDYGYTF.

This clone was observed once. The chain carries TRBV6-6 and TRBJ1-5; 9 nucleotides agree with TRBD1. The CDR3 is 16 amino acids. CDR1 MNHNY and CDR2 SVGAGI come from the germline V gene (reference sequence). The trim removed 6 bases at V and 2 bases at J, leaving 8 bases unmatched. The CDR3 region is CASSPLDRGGNQPQHF. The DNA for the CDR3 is TGTGCCAGCAGCCCACTGGACAGGGGAGGCAATCAGCCCCAGCATTTT.

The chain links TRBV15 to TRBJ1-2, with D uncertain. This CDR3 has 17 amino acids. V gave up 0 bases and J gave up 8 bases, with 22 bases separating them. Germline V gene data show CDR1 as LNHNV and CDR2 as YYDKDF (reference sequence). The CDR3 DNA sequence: TGTGCCACCAGCAGAGATATGATTTCTGACGGCCGGTTCGGCTACACCTTC. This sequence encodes CATSRDMISDGRFGYTF.

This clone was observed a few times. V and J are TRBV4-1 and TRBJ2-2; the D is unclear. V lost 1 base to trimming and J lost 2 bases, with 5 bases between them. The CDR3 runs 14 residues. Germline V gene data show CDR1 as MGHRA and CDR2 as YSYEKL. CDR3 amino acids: CASSQVLNTGELFF. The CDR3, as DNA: TGCGCCAGCAGCCAAGTGCTAAACACCGGGGAGCTGTTTTTT.

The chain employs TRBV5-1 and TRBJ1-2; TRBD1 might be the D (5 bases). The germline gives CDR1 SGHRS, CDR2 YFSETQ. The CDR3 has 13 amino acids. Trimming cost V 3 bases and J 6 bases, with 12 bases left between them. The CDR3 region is CASSSPTEHGYTF. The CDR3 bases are TGCGCCAGCAGCTCGCCGACAGAACATGGCTACACCTTC.

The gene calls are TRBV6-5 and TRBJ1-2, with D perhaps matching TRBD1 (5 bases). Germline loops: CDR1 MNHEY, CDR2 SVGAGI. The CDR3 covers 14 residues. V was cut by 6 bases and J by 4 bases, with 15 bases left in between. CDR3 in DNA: TGTGCCAGCAGCCCCGACGGGGCGATCTATGGCTACACCTTC. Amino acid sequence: CASSPDGAIYGYTF.

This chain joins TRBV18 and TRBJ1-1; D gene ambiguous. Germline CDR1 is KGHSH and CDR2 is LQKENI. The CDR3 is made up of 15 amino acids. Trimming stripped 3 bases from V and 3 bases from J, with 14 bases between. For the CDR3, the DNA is TGTGCCAGCTCACCCCCGGGAAGGGTGGACACTGAAGCTTTCTTT. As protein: CASSPPGRVDTEAFF. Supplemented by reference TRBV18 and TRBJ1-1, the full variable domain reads NAGVMQNPRHLVRRRGQEARLRCSPMKGHSHVYWYRQLPEEGLKFMVYLQKENIIDESGMPKERFSAEFPKEGPSILRIQQVVRGDSAAYFCASSPPGRVDTEAFFGQGTRLTVV.

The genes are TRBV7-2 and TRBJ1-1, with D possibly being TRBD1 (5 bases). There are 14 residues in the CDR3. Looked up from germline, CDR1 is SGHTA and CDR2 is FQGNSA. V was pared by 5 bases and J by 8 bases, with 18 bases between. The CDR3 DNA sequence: TGTGCCAGCAGCACGACAGCCCGGGAGAGAGAAGCTTTCTTT. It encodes CASSTTAREREAFF. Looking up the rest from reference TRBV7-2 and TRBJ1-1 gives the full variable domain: GAGVSQSPSNKVTEKGKDVELRCDPISGHTALYWYRQSLGQGLEFLIYFQGNSAPDKSGLPSDRFSAERTGGSVSTLTIQRTQQEDSAVYLCASSTTAREREAFFGQGTRLTVV.

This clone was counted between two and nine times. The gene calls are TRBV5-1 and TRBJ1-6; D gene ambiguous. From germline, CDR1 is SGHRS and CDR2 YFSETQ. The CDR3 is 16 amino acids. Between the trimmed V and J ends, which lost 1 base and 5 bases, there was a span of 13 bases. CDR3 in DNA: TGCGCCAGCAGCTTGTTAGGTCAGGCCGATAATTCACCCCTCCACTTT. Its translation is CASSLLGQADNSPLHF.

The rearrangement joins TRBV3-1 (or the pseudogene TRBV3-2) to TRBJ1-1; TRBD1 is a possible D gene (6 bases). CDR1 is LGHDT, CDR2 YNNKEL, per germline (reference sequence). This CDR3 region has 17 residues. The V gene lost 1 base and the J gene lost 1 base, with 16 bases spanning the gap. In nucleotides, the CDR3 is TGTGCCAGCAGCCAAGGTTGGGGGGCCCTTGAGAACACTGAAGCTTTCTTT. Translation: CASSQGWGALENTEAFF.